A single sample is the source of the 20 T cell receptor beta chains below, sequenced in a study of blood T cell repertoires in COVID-19. Assay: immunoSEQ multiplex PCR; the TCRdb copy retains only in-frame clones and omits some. The profile shows more than 65,000 clones, around 80% of them singletons. Material for sequencing was peripheral blood. The receptors originated from a man between 60 and 75 years old with active or convalescent COVID-19.

V gene TRBV2 combines with J gene TRBJ1-3, with 10 bases lining up with TRBD1. Per germline, CDR1 SNHLY and CDR2 FYNNEI. V trimming: 7 bases; J trimming: 1 base; junction bases outside the gene matches: 7. The CDR3 has 16 amino acids. This chain's CDR3 is CASIQGDRGSGNTIYF. As DNA, the CDR3 is TGTGCCAGCATCCAGGGGGACAGGGGTTCTGGAAACACCATATATTTT.

V gene TRBV6-5 combines with J gene TRBJ2-1; the match to TRBD2 covers 7 bases. CDR1 is MNHEY, CDR2 SVGAGI, per germline. CDR3 length: 14 residues. The V gene end was trimmed by 7 bases and the J gene end by 5 bases; junction bases not matched to a gene: 8. CDR3 nucleotide sequence: TGTGCCAGCACGGGAGGACTAGTGGACAATGAGCAGTTCTTC. Amino acid sequence: CASTGGLVDNEQFF.

This sequence joins TRBV5-1 and TRBJ2-2, with unresolved D. Germline values: CDR1 SGHRS, CDR2 YFSETQ. V was cut by 4 bases and J by 5 bases, with 9 bases left in between. The CDR3 consists of 13 residues. The CDR3 DNA is TGCGCCAGCAGCATCGGTTATACCGGGGAGCTGTTTTTT. This gives the protein CASSIGYTGELFF.

This chain connects TRBV3-1 (or the pseudogene TRBV3-2) to TRBJ2-7, with D hard to call. The germline V gene encodes CDR1 LGHDT and CDR2 YNNKEL (reference sequence). Trimming removed 0 bases at V and 6 bases at J, with 9 bases between. The CDR3 totals 13 residues. The CDR3 sequence is CASSQDSRREQYF. The CDR3 DNA reads as TGTGCCAGCAGCCAAGATTCTAGGCGCGAGCAGTACTTC.

The table lists this clone with a few counts. The rearrangement uses TRBV5-4 and TRBJ1-1; the D is unclear. CDR3 length equals 13 residues. The V end lost 0 bases, the J end lost 1 base, and 4 bases lay between the germline ends. Germline loops: CDR1 SGHNT, CDR2 YYREEE (reference sequence). DNA of the CDR3: TGTGCCAGCAGCTTGGTGGCGAACACTGAAGCTTTCTTT. This gives the protein CASSLVANTEAFF.

The chain has TRBV6-1 and TRBJ1-2; TRBD1 is a possible D gene (6 bases). This CDR3 spans 14 amino acids. The V and J ends lost 0 bases and 8 bases respectively, with 13 bases between them. The V gene's germline CDR1 is MNHNS and CDR2 SASEGT. CDR3 sequence (DNA): TGTGCCAGCAGTGAAGCGCCAGGGGTCGGCGGCTACACCTTC. Its protein is CASSEAPGVGGYTF.

This chain uses TRBV15 with TRBJ1-6, with TRBD1 identical over 7 bases. CDR1 LNHNV and CDR2 YYDKDF come from the germline V gene (reference sequence). V dropped 6 bases and J dropped 3; count of bases not matched to a gene: 8. The CDR3 length is 16 residues. This CDR3 reads CATSSRGSVYNSPLHF. In DNA, the CDR3 is TGTGCCACCAGTAGCAGGGGGTCGGTCTATAATTCACCCCTCCACTTT.

The chain is built from TRBV14 and TRBJ1-2; D unresolved. V lost 0 bases and J 5 bases, leaving 16 bases between the germline ends. Germline loops: CDR1 SGHDN, CDR2 FVKESK. CDR3 length equals 16 residues. Here the CDR3 DNA reads TGTGCCAGCAGCCAAGAGGTCGGGTATGGCCCATATGGCTACACCTTC. This gives the protein CASSQEVGYGPYGYTF.

The chain links TRBV9 to TRBJ1-2; a possible D gene is TRBD1 (5 bases). The CDR3 is 15 residues long. Germline CDR1 is SGDLS and CDR2 is YYNGEE. With 3 bases removed from V and 1 base from J, the gap between germline ends came to 13 bases. In DNA form, the CDR3 reads TGTGCCAGCAGCGCGGACATGGAAGTTAACTATGGCTACACCTTC. Its translation is CASSADMEVNYGYTF.

This clone was seen a few times. The chain uses TRBV4-2 and TRBJ1-2, with 9 bases lining up with TRBD1. The V and J ends lost 5 bases and 4 bases, in that order; junction bases with no gene match: 14. The CDR3 consists of 17 residues. Per the germline V gene, CDR1 is LGHNA and CDR2 is YNFKEQ. CDR3 DNA: TGTGCCAGCAGCGTACAAACCCCTACAGGGGGCGGCTATGGCTACACCTTC. It is translated as CASSVQTPTGGGYGYTF.

The chain joins TRBV20-1 to TRBJ2-5; 7 nucleotides line up with TRBD2. Looked up from germline, CDR1 is DFQATT and CDR2 is SNEGSKA (reference sequence). With V trimmed by 3 bases and J by 5 bases, 15 bases remained unmatched. The CDR3 runs 16 residues. The CDR3 bases are TGCAGTGCTAGTTCGCGGGGGAGGGATATGGGGGAGACCCAGTACTTC. Translating gives CSASSRGRDMGETQYF.

The chain links TRBV11-2 to TRBJ2-1; 10 bases are shared with TRBD2. The germline gives CDR1 SGHAT, CDR2 FQNNGV. The CDR3 extends over 15 amino acids. J was trimmed by 0 bases and V by 6 bases; bases with no gene match: 2. The CDR3 coding sequence is TGTGCCAGCAGTAGCGGGGGGCTCTCCTACAATGAGCAGTTCTTC. Translation gives CASSSGGLSYNEQFF.

The count of this clone is one. The rearrangement joins TRBV11-2 to TRBJ2-4, with a weak D call TRBD1 (6 bases). The V gene's germline CDR1 is SGHAT and CDR2 FQNNGV. The CDR3 is 16 residues long. Trimming stripped 5 bases from V and 0 bases from J, with 14 bases between. The chain's CDR3 is CASSPYRELAKNIQYF. CDR3 nucleotides: TGTGCCAGCAGCCCTTACAGGGAACTAGCCAAAAACATTCAGTACTTC.

The gene calls are TRBV27 and TRBJ2-1, with 9 bases lining up with TRBD2. V lost 0 bases to trimming and J lost 1 base; unmatched junction nucleotides: 4. CDR3 length equals 17 residues. Looked up from germline, CDR1 is MNHEY and CDR2 is SMNVEV (reference sequence). In DNA, the CDR3 is TGTGCCAGCAGTTTATCTCGAGCGGGGGGATCCTACAATGAGCAGTTCTTC. Its protein is CASSLSRAGGSYNEQFF.

This clone was observed a handful of times. The chain combines TRBV11-2 with TRBJ2-2; 10 bases are shared with TRBD2. Germline V lookup: CDR1 SGHAT, CDR2 FQNNGV. V lost 4 bases, J lost 4 bases, and 6 bases stayed unmatched. There are 16 residues in the CDR3. This chain's CDR3 is CASSSGLAALTGELFF. As DNA, the CDR3 is TGTGCCAGCAGCTCTGGACTAGCGGCGCTCACCGGGGAGCTGTTTTTT.

The chain employs TRBV6-1 and TRBJ1-5; D call uncertain. V lost 1 base and J lost 6, with 13 bases in between. Germline CDR1 MNHNS, CDR2 SASEGT. CDR3 size: 15 residues. CDR3 loop: CASSEGRGGSQPQHF. CDR3 nucleotide sequence: TGTGCCAGCAGTGAAGGTCGTGGAGGGAGTCAGCCCCAGCATTTT.

The chain's CDR3 is CAISDLSRGGNTDTQYF. CDR3 in DNA: TGTGCCATCAGTGACCTCAGTCGCGGGGGTAACACAGATACGCAGTATTTT. The V call is TRBV10-3, the J call TRBJ2-3, with TRBD2 matching over 7 bases. V shed 3 bases, J shed 2 bases, and the junction held 11 bases outside the gene matches. Germline loops: CDR1 ENHRY, CDR2 SYGVKD. CDR3 length equals 17 residues.

This sequence joins TRBV6-2 or TRBV6-3 and TRBJ1-5, with D perhaps matching TRBD1 (5 bases). The germline CDR1 and CDR2 sequences are MNHEY and SVGEGT. V lost 6 bases to trimming and J lost 6 bases, with 12 bases between them. The CDR3 is made up of 13 amino acids. The CDR3: CASSRAGLQPQHF. CDR3 coding DNA: TGTGCCAGCAGCAGGGCGGGGCTTCAGCCCCAGCATTTT.

A word on this clone: An end of the junction differs from the germline gene, which may be a read error. The chain links TRBV7-2 to TRBJ2-1; TRBD2 matches at 9 bases. The germline gives CDR1 SGHTA, CDR2 FQGNSA. The CDR3 has 15 residues. The CDR3 region is CASSLAGQGRGEQFF. The CDR3, as DNA: TGTGCCAGCAGCCTAGCGGGGCAGGGGAGGGGTGAGCAGTTCTTC.

Judged by abundance, this clone is medium-sized. The J gene is TRBJ1-1, the V gene TRBV6-1; D is undetermined. Germline V CDR1 and CDR2: MNHNS, SASEGT. The CDR3 runs 14 residues. V lost 2 bases and J 2 bases, leaving 9 bases between the germline ends. DNA of the CDR3: TGTGCCAGCAGTGAACGGGAGACAAACACTGAAGCTTTCTTT. Amino acids: CASSERETNTEAFF.